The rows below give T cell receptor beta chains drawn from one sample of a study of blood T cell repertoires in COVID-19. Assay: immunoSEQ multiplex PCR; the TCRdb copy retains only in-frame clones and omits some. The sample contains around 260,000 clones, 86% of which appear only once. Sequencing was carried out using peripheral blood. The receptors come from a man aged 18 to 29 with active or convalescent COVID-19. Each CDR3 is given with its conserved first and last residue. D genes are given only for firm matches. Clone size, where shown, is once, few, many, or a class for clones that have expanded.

TGCAGTGCTAGTCCAAGCGGGGGCTACCAGGAGACCCAGTACTTC	CSASPSGGYQETQYF	TRBJ2-5	TRBD2	NA	TRBV20-1
TGCAGTGCTAGTCGCCGGGAGGTTTTCGCAGATACGCAGTATTTT	CSASRREVFADTQYF	TRBJ2-3	TRBD2	NA	TRBV20-1
TGTGCCAGCAGCCAAGAGATCTGGGGGGACAATGAGCAGTTCTTC	CASSQEIWGDNEQFF	TRBJ2-1	NA	NA	TRBV4-2
TGTGCCAGCACCGCGGCCCCGGAACGGAGGAACACTGAAGCTTTCTTT	CASTAAPERRNTEAFF	TRBJ1-1	NA	NA	TRBV6-6
TGTGCCAGCAGCTTACTAGCGGGAGGTGCGGGCACCGGGGAGCTGTTTTTT	CASSLLAGGAGTGELFF	TRBJ2-2	TRBD2	NA	TRBV7-3
TGTGCCTGGAGTATAACCAGGAATGGCTACACCTTC	CAWSITRNGYTF	TRBJ1-2	NA	NA	TRBV30
TGTGCCAGCAGTTGGGACAGGGACAAAGGCTACGAGCAGTACTTC	CASSWDRDKGYEQYF	TRBJ2-7	TRBD1	NA	TRBV6-5
TGTGCCAGCAGCTTATGGACAGCGAGCAATCAGCCCCAGCATTTT	CASSLWTASNQPQHF	TRBJ1-5	NA	NA	TRBV7-2
TGTGCCAGCAGTCCCTGGACAGGGGGCAGCTCTGGAAACACCATATATTTT	CASSPWTGGSSGNTIYF	TRBJ1-3	TRBD1	NA	TRBV7-9
TGTGCCAGCAGCCTAGGACAGGTCCTATTTGGCTACACCTTC	CASSLGQVLFGYTF	TRBJ1-2	TRBD1	NA	TRBV11-2
TGTGCCAGCAGAGCTGGACAGGGGGGATACGAGCAGTACTTC	CASRAGQGGYEQYF	TRBJ2-7	TRBD1	NA	TRBV5-4
TGTGCCAGCAGTTATCAGGAAGGCACTGAAGCTTTCTTT	CASSYQEGTEAFF	TRBJ1-1	NA	NA	TRBV27
TGTGCCAGCAGACGCTACTCCTCCTACGAGCAGTACTTC	CASRRYSSYEQYF	TRBJ2-7	NA	few	TRBV2
TGTGCCTGGGGGTACTTAGATGAGCAGTTCTTC	CAWGYLDEQFF	TRBJ2-1	NA	NA	TRBV30